Shown below are 8 T cell receptor beta chains from a single sample sequenced in a study of cytomegalovirus exposure and HLA in healthy donors. PCR employed 60 Vbeta and 13 Jbeta primers. The method was immunoSEQ multiplex PCR; TCRdb's version includes in-frame clones alone and lacks a portion of them. The sample shows about 200,000 clones, approximately 78% of them seen only once. The specimen sequenced was PBMCs. The receptors were gathered from a woman aged 30 to 39 in good health and CMV-seropositive.

This chain connects TRBV5-6 to TRBJ2-3; 8 bases align to TRBD1. V lost 2 bases to trimming and J lost 0 bases; unmatched junction nucleotides: 11. Germline values: CDR1 SGHDT, CDR2 YYEEEE. The CDR3 is 18 residues long. The CDR3 here is CASSLQGENPSSTDTQYF. As DNA, the CDR3 is TGTGCCAGCAGCTTACAGGGGGAAAACCCCTCTAGCACAGATACGCAGTATTTT.

This chain joins TRBV7-9 and TRBJ2-5, with 13 bases that match TRBD2. The CDR3 is 17 amino acids. Trimming at V came to 3 bases and at J to 4 bases, leaving 8 bases not matched to a gene. The V gene's germline CDR1 is SEHNR and CDR2 FQNEAQ (reference sequence). CDR3 residues: CASSFSTGLAGTETQYF. In nucleotides, the CDR3 is TGTGCCAGCAGCTTCTCAACGGGACTAGCGGGGACAGAGACCCAGTACTTC.

The chain joins TRBV11-3 to TRBJ1-1; D may be TRBD1 (5 bases). CDR1 and CDR2 from the germline V gene are SGHNT and YENEEA. The ends were cut back, 5 bases at V and 12 bases at J, with 16 bases in the middle. CDR3 length: 12 residues. The CDR3 loop is CASSPDLGRTFF. CDR3 coding DNA: TGTGCCAGCAGCCCAGACTTGGGGCGAACTTTCTTT.

This chain joins TRBV9 and TRBJ2-5; TRBD2 aligns across 13 bases. After removal of 4 bases from V and 6 bases from J, the junction contained 6 bases not matched to a gene. The CDR3 totals 15 residues. Germline V gene data show CDR1 as SGDLS and CDR2 as YYNGEE. The CDR3 DNA is TGTGCCAGCAGCCCCGAGGGACTAGCGGGGAAGACCCAGTACTTC. Translated: CASSPEGLAGKTQYF.

The chain is built from TRBV30 and TRBJ1-2, with 8 bases fitting TRBD1. V was clipped by 5 bases and J by 8 bases; unmatched bases: 7. The CDR3 consists of 12 residues. Germline loops: CDR1 GTSNPN, CDR2 SVGIG (reference sequence). The CDR3: CAWGEWTGGYTF. The CDR3 DNA follows: TGTGCCTGGGGGGAATGGACAGGGGGCTACACCTTC.

This chain links TRBV6-5 with TRBJ1-4; 9 nucleotides line up with TRBD1. The CDR3 length is 15 residues. J gave up 4 bases and V 5 bases, and 5 bases lay outside the gene matches. Germline loops: CDR1 MNHEY, CDR2 SVGAGI. The chain's CDR3 is CASSTGTGSNEKLFF. The CDR3 nucleotides read TGTGCCAGCAGTACTGGGACAGGGAGTAATGAAAAACTGTTTTTT.

V usage is TRBV5-1 and J usage is TRBJ1-2; D is unresolved. V lost 1 base to trimming and J lost 8 bases, with 12 bases between them. The germline gives CDR1 SGHRS, CDR2 YFSETQ. The CDR3 sequence is 13 residues long. In nucleotides, the CDR3 is TGCGCCAGCAGCTTGTCCCCGAGGGAAGGCTACACCTTC. Residues: CASSLSPREGYTF.

Notes on this clone: A read error may produce the germline difference seen at one junction end. V gene TRBV19 combines with J gene TRBJ2-7; 13 bases align to TRBD2. This CDR3 has 14 residues. Germline V gene sequence: CDR1 LNHDA, CDR2 SQIVND (reference sequence). In DNA, the CDR3 is TGTGCCACCGCGGGACTAGCGGGATCCTCCGAGCAGTACTTC. It yields the protein CATAGLAGSSEQYF.